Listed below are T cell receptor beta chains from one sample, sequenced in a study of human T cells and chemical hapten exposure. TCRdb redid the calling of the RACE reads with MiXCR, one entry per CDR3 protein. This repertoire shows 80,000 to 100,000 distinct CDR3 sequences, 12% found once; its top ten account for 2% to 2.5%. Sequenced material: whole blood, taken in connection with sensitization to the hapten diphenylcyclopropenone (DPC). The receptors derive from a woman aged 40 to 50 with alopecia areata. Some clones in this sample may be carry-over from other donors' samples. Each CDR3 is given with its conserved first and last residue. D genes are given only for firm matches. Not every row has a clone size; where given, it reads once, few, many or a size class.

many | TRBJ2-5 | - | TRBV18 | TGTGCCAGCTCTCCGAAAGAACAGGCGGGGACCCAGTACTTC | CASSPKEQAGTQYF
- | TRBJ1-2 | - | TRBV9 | TGTGCCAGCAGCCCCTGGGACGGTACTAACTATGGCTACACCTTC | CASSPWDGTNYGYTF
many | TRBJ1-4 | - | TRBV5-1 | TGCGCCAGCAGCTTCACCAGCGCAGACCGAGGGGAAAAACTGTTTTTT | CASSFTSADRGEKLFF
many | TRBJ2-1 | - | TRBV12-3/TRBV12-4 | TGTGCCAGCAGATTAACGGGGCCAGTCGGGAGTGGGTACAATGAGCAGTTCTTC | CASRLTGPVGSGYNEQFF
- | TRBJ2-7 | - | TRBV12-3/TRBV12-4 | TGTGCCAGCAGCCCTTGGGGCACCATCTACGAGCAGTACTTC | CASSPWGTIYEQYF
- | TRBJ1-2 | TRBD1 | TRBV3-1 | TGTGCCAGCAGCACCGGGACAGCTAGAAATGGCTACACCTTC | CASSTGTARNGYTF
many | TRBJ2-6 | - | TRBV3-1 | TGTGCCAGCAGCCAAGGTTCGGCGGGTATCGGGGCCAACGTCCTGACTTTC | CASSQGSAGIGANVLTF
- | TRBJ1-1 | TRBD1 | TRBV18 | TGTGCCAGCTCACCGAACACAGGGGCTAACACTGAAGCTTTCTTT | CASSPNTGANTEAFF
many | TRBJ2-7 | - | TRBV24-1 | TGTGCCACCTTTATGGGACGGAAGTTCTACGAGCAGTACTTC | CATFMGRKFYEQYF
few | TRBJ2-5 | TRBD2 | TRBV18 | TGTGCCAGCTCACCGGTAGCGGGAGAGACCCAGTACTTC | CASSPVAGETQYF
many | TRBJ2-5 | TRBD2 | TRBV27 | TGTGCCAGCAGTGCACGACTAGCGGGAGTCAGGGAGACCCAGTACTTC | CASSARLAGVRETQYF
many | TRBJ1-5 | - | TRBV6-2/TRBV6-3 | TGTGCCAGCAGTTCGAGGTATAGCAATCAGCCCCAGCATTTT | CASSSRYSNQPQHF
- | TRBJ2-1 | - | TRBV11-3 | TGTGCCAGCAGCTTAGGGACCCACTTCTCGGAGGAGCAGTTCTTC | CASSLGTHFSEEQFF
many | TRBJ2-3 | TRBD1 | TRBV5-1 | TGCGCCAGCAGCTTGGAGGGGGCGGATACGCAGTATTTT | CASSLEGADTQYF
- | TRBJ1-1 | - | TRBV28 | TGTGCCAGCAGTTTACAGACAGGACCTATGAACACTGAAGCTTTCTTT | CASSLQTGPMNTEAFF
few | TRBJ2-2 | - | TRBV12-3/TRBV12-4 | TGTGCCAGCGGTCCGGGTGGCGGGGAGCTGTTTTTT | CASGPGGGELFF
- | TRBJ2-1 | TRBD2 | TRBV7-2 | TGTGCCAGCAGCTTAGGTCAAGGGACTAGCGGGATTACCAATGAGCAGTTCTTC | CASSLGQGTSGITNEQFF
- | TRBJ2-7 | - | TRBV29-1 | TGCAGCGTTGAGGGGTCCCTCTACGAGCAGTACTTC | CSVEGSLYEQYF
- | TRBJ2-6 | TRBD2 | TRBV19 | TGTGCCAGTATAGCGGGGGCAGCTGGGGCCAACGTCCTGACTTTC | CASIAGAAGANVLTF
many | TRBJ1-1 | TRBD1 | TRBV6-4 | TGTGCCAGCAGTGCTGACAGGGCGAACACTGAAGCTTTCTTT | CASSADRANTEAFF
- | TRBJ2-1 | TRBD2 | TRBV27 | TGTGCCAGCAGTTTATGGGGGACTAGCGGGCTCTACAATGAGCAGTTCTTC | CASSLWGTSGLYNEQFF
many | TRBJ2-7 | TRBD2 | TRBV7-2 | TGTGCCAGCAGCTTAGTCGGCGGGAGTCCCTCCGAGCAGTACTTC | CASSLVGGSPSEQYF
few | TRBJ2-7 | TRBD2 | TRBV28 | TGTGCCAGCAGTTTGGTAGCCAGCGGGGTTGACGAGCAGTACTTC | CASSLVASGVDEQYF
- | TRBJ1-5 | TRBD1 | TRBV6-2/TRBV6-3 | TGTGCCAGCAGTAAACCCGGGACAGGGGGGAATCAGCCCCAGCATTTT | CASSKPGTGGNQPQHF
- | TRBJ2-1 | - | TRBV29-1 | TGCAGCGTTGGGCGGGACAGACCGTTCGATGAGCAGTTCTTC | CSVGRDRPFDEQFF